The sequence of this T cell receptor beta chain was determined in a study of OX40 agonist ivuxolimab in advanced cancers. The wider study: Patients were infused with ivuxolimab every 2 weeks at 0.01 to 10 mg/kg. Broader study findings: The study found that CD8+ T cells averaged more expanded clones than CD4+.

The V end was cut by 5 bases, the J end by 0 bases, with 8 bases between. The CDR3 is 12 residues long. Germline V lookup: CDR1 GTSNPN, CDR2 SVGIG (reference sequence). Autoimmune disease history or systemic immunosuppression led to patient exclusion. TCRdb's copy holds only in-frame clones and misses some; the assay was immunoSEQ multiplex PCR. The sample has roughly 77,000 clones; just under 95% are singletons. Note on this clone: What it binds is unknown.

The gene calls are TRBV30 and TRBJ2-7; possibly TRBD1 for D (6 bases). This clonotype originated in an adult with an advanced solid tumor such as melanoma, head and neck, liver or kidney cancer. The specimen comprised CD4+ or CD8+ T cells sorted from blood, sampled in a trial of the OX40 agonist ivuxolimab. DNA of the CDR3: TGTGCCTGGGGGGACAACTCCTACGAGCAGTACTTC. Its protein product is CAWGDNSYEQYF.